This T cell receptor (beta chain) originates from a study of Ad26.COV2.S vaccination and SARS-CoV-2 variants (dated by TCRdb to the early 2020s). In terms of the full investigation: Donors in the vaccine arm were drawn from COV1001, a phase I-IIa trial of Ad26.COV2.S in healthy adults that was multicentre, randomized, double-blind and placebo-controlled. Ad26.COV2.S was administered intramuscularly at 5 x 10^10 or 1 x 10^11 viral particles, either as a single shot or as two shots given 56 days apart. Sequencing of the TCRbeta repertoire served to evaluate the specificity and breadth of SARS-CoV-2-reactive T cell receptors following Ad26.COV2.S vaccination. The TCR-sequenced set comprised around 30 samples: some 20 Ad26.COV2.S vaccine recipients, 5 placebo recipients and 8 SARS-CoV-2 convalescent individuals. Trial participants were randomized into five groups of five: low-dose or high-dose Ad26.COV2.S given once or twice, or placebo on both occasions. Investigators remained blinded to trial group allocation during experiments and outcome assessment. General findings and caveats noted by the study authors: Comparable non-spike TCR breadth was observed between vaccine and placebo recipients, consistent with only spike being contained in the vaccine. Spike-specific TCR breadth was higher in Ad26.COV2.S recipients than in placebo recipients (P = 0.0014). Comparing responses between vaccine doses or regimens was not something the study was powered to do. Substantial breadth of spike-specific CD8+ and CD4+ T cell responses was reported after vaccination. According to the authors, total T cell responses may have been underestimated by the TCR breadth and depth analyses.

The sample's treatment or condition label, in plain terms: approximately 18 received Ad26.COV2.S at low or high dose, single or two shots; about five received placebo; per-sample allocation not given. Repertoires of vaccine and placebo recipients were sequenced from samples collected on day 63 after the first injection. In Cohort 1b, roughly 25 adults aged 18-55 years were enrolled at a single site in Boston, USA, between 29 July and 7 August 2020. As a vaccine, Ad26.COV2.S was a replication-incompetent adenovirus type 26 vector that expressed a prefusion-stabilized SARS-CoV-2 spike protein derived from the original Wuhan strain. A remark on this clone: Its specific antigen is unknown. The sample holds no much larger clone one base away, and base qualities are not on file.

The immunoSEQ Assay was used to sequence TCRbeta CDR3 regions. After extraction, genomic DNA underwent amplification by bias-controlled multiplex PCR, followed by high-throughput sequencing. In the source study's methods: To quantify the absolute abundance of every unique TCRbeta CDR3 region, sequences were collapsed and filtered. T cell fraction was estimated by normalizing TCRbeta template counts to usable DNA, which was measured by amplifying reference genes present in all nucleated cells. Repertoire TCRs were annotated as SARS-CoV-2-specific by exact matching of V gene, CDR3 amino acid sequence and J gene to a known reactive TCR set. The reference SARS-CoV-2 TCR set came from MIRA and was filtered for enrichment in COVID-19-positive ImmuneCODE repertoires, removing public or cross-reactive TCRs. Drawing on the MIRA antigens, annotated TCRs were analysed further at the level of specific ORF or position within ORF. Breadth was defined as the number of annotated unique rearrangements divided by the total number of unique productive rearrangements, and depth was defined as the summed frequency of the annotated unique rearrangements. Two-sided Wilcoxon rank-sum tests were used to compare TCR breadth between groups. TCRdb stores this immuneACCESS table with in-frame sequences only. Part of the clones is absent; in the studies checked, under half of the shortfall reflects unresolved V genes, and no reason is known for the rest. The D gene and trimming were derived from the DNA, and the V and J assignments and clone size from that table. The sample data list approximately 340,000 clones, and approximately 81% of these were observed just once. The top ten clonotypes cover 3.3% of the sample.

The germline V gene gives CDR1 as SGHTA and CDR2 as FQGNSA. Cut back by 5 bases and 1 base, the V and J ends lie 13 bases apart. The CDR3 contains 15 residues, cysteine and phenylalanine counted. Left in the record is the CDR3 DNA by itself, 45 bases read in frame from the first base. The specimen was peripheral blood, collected in a trial of Ad26.COV2.S vaccine versus placebo. Here the chain combines TRBV7-2 and TRBJ2-3; TRBD1 is perhaps the D gene, given 8 matching bases. The sequence came from a person aged 18-65 years who received the Ad26.COV2.S COVID-19 vaccine or a placebo. Here the CDR3 is given as CASSQGAGGTDTQYF. Read as DNA, the sequence is TGTGCCAGCAGCCAGGGGGCGGGGGGCACAGATACGCAGTATTTT.